This T cell receptor (beta chain) was obtained from a study of OX40 agonist ivuxolimab in advanced cancers. Here immunoSEQ multiplex PCR was the method, and the copy in TCRdb shows in-frame clones only, minus some. Of more than 75,000 clones in the sample, about four fifths were seen once. V was clipped by 2 bases and J by 3 bases, with 8 bases between them. CDR3 size: 13 residues. Germline V CDR1 and CDR2: LNHDA, SQIVND (reference sequence). The sequence was obtained from an adult with an advanced solid tumor such as melanoma, head and neck, liver or kidney cancer. The chain joins TRBV19 to TRBJ2-7; D ambiguous. The sequenced sample was CD4+ or CD8+ T cells sorted from blood, obtained in a trial of the OX40 agonist ivuxolimab. This CDR3 reads CASSIRTGYEQYF. Here the CDR3 DNA reads TGTGCCAGTAGTATACGGACGGGCTACGAGCAGTACTTC.